The 19 T cell receptor beta chains listed next were all sequenced from one sample in a study of control samples from healthy donors and cancer patients. Sequencing used immunoSEQ multiplex PCR; TCRdb keeps in-frame clones, though not all of them. The repertoire has around 99,000 clones, over 75% of them found once; the top ten carry more than 3.5%. Input material: blood. The receptors stem from a human donor in good health. The donor label of this sample is uncertain.

V usage is TRBV10-2 and J usage is TRBJ1-2; a possible D gene is TRBD1 (6 bases). The CDR3 has 12 amino acids. Germline V lookup: CDR1 WSHSY, CDR2 SAAADI. V lost 4 bases and J 7 bases, leaving 10 bases between the germline ends. The CDR3 nucleotides read TGCGCCAGCAGTGTAAACAGGGTTGGCTACACCTTC. It encodes CASSVNRVGYTF.

V and J are TRBV9 and TRBJ2-3, with D perhaps given as TRBD1 or TRBD2 (6 bases each). The ends were cut back, 2 bases at V and 9 bases at J, with 16 bases in the middle. The germline CDR1 and CDR2 sequences are SGDLS and YYNGEE. The length of the CDR3 is 14 residues. CDR3 nucleotides: TGTGCCAGCAGCGTCGGGCAGGGGACTGAGACGCAGTATTTT. Translating it yields CASSVGQGTETQYF.

The V call is TRBV19, the J call TRBJ2-1; D remains unclear. CDR3 size: 16 residues. Germline assignment: CDR1 LNHDA and CDR2 SQIVND (reference sequence). V dropped 3 bases and J dropped 2 bases, with 14 bases sitting between them. The CDR3 here is CASSIIRYEPYNEQFF. In DNA form, the CDR3 reads TGTGCCAGTAGTATTATAAGATACGAACCCTACAATGAGCAGTTCTTC.

CDR3 bases: TGCGCCAGCAGCCCCAAACTAGCGCCGGAGACCCAGTACTTC. It encodes CASSPKLAPETQYF. J is TRBJ2-5 and V is TRBV4-3; 7 bases are a match to TRBD2. The CDR3 totals 14 residues. V lost 4 bases, J lost 5 bases, and 7 bases stayed unmatched. In germline, CDR1 is LGHNA, CDR2 YSLEER.

The chain employs TRBV6-1 and TRBJ1-1; no clear D gene. The germline V gene has CDR1 MNHNS and CDR2 SASEGT. CDR3 length: 14 amino acids. Trimming took 0 bases from V and 5 from J, leaving 10 bases between them. The DNA of the CDR3 is TGTGCCAGCAGTGAAGCGACTTCCAAGACTGAAGCTTTCTTT. Its translation is CASSEATSKTEAFF.

This chain joins TRBV27 and TRBJ2-4; D is unresolved. Germline V gives CDR1 MNHEY, CDR2 SMNVEV (reference sequence). This CDR3 contains 13 residues. Trimming removed 6 bases at V and 0 bases at J, with 6 bases between. The CDR3 here is CASREIAKNIQYF. The CDR3 DNA is TGTGCCAGCAGGGAAATAGCCAAAAACATTCAGTACTTC.

The J gene is TRBJ1-6, the V gene TRBV30; 7 nucleotides agree with TRBD1. With 2 bases clipped from V and 8 bases from J, the junction kept 3 bases outside the gene matches. This CDR3 region has 13 residues. CDR1 is GTSNPN, CDR2 SVGIG, per germline (reference sequence). In DNA form, the CDR3 reads TGTGCCTGGAGTCAAACAGGGGATTCACCCCTCCACTTT. This sequence encodes CAWSQTGDSPLHF.

CDR3 nucleotides: TGTGCCAGTAGTAGGTCTCCAGAAGAGACCCAGTACTTC. This sequence encodes CASSRSPEETQYF. The chain carries TRBV19 and TRBJ2-5; D ambiguous. This CDR3 comprises 13 residues. CDR1 and CDR2 from the germline V gene are LNHDA and SQIVND (reference sequence). Trimming stripped 4 bases from V and 3 bases from J, with 9 bases between.

Written as DNA, the CDR3 is TGTGCCAGCAGCTTAGGCACTGAAGCTTTCTTT. It is translated as CASSLGTEAFF. This sequence joins TRBV11-2 and TRBJ1-1; D not certain. The germline V and J ends were trimmed by 1 base and 4 bases, with 1 base remaining between them. Germline-derived CDR1 and CDR2 are SGHAT and FQNNGV. CDR3 size: 11 residues. Full variable domain (missing parts from reference TRBV11-2 and TRBJ1-1): EAGVAQSPRYKIIEKRQSVAFWCNPISGHATLYWYQQILGQGPKLLIQFQNNGVVDDSQLPKDRFSAERLKGVDSTLKIQPAKLEDSAVYLCASSLGTEAFFGQGTRLTVV.

The chain is built from TRBV13 and TRBJ1-1; no firm D call. This CDR3 has 12 residues. The V gene's germline CDR1 is PRHDT and CDR2 FYEKMQ (reference sequence). V was clipped by 3 bases and J by 5 bases, with 7 bases between them. The CDR3 region has the DNA TGTGCCAGCAGCTTTTGGGCTACTGAAGCTTTCTTT. It codes for CASSFWATEAFF.

The chain couples TRBV2 to TRBJ2-3, with D perhaps matching TRBD1 (6 bases). Germline values: CDR1 SNHLY, CDR2 FYNNEI. Trimming removed 4 bases at V and 4 bases at J, with 12 bases between. CDR3 length equals 14 residues. The DNA for the CDR3 is TGTGCCAGCAGTGGATTCCCAGGGGCAGATACGCAGTATTTT. Encoded protein: CASSGFPGADTQYF.

The chain links TRBV9 to TRBJ2-5; 8 nucleotides match TRBD2. V shed 0 bases, J shed 0 bases, and the junction held 4 bases outside the gene matches. CDR3 length: 16 amino acids. The germline CDR1 and CDR2 sequences are SGDLS and YYNGEE. This CDR3 reads CASSVGVSGDQETQYF. CDR3 sequence (DNA): TGTGCCAGCAGCGTAGGGGTTAGCGGGGACCAAGAGACCCAGTACTTC. Full variable domain (missing parts from reference TRBV9 and TRBJ2-5): DSGVTQTPKHLITATGQRVTLRCSPRSGDLSVYWYQQSLDQGLQFLIQYYNGEERAKGNILERFSAQQFPDLHSELNLSSLELGDSALYFCASSVGVSGDQETQYFGPGTRLLVL.

This clone has a single count. The genes are TRBV7-9 and TRBJ2-7, with 8 nucleotides matching TRBD1. The junction had 6 bases not matched to a gene; V was cut back by 5 bases and J by 3 bases. The CDR3 is made up of 14 amino acids. CDR1 and CDR2 from the germline V gene are SEHNR and FQNEAQ (reference sequence). The DNA of the CDR3 is TGTGCCAGCAGCCCGAGAGGACAGGGCTACGAGCAGTACTTC. Protein product: CASSPRGQGYEQYF. The full variable domain, with the rest looked up from reference TRBV7-9 and TRBJ2-7, is DTGVSQNPRHKITKRGQNVTFRCDPISEHNRLYWYRQTLGQGPEFLTYFQNEAQLEKSRLLSDRFSAERPKGSFSTLEIQRTEQGDSAMYLCASSPRGQGYEQYFGPGTRLTVT.

This clone was counted a single time. The chain joins TRBV29-1 to TRBJ2-5, with D tentatively TRBD1 (6 bases). Between the trimmed V and J ends, which lost 2 bases and 5 bases, there was a span of 15 bases. CDR3 length equals 14 residues. Germline CDR1 is SQVTM and CDR2 is ANQGSEA. CDR3 region: CSVEYTGLSETQYF. The DNA of the CDR3 is TGCAGCGTTGAATATACAGGGCTGAGCGAGACCCAGTACTTC.

This sequence joins TRBV5-1 and TRBJ2-5, with D unclear. The CDR3 spans 13 residues. Trimming left V 2 bases short and J 2 bases short, with 7 bases between. Germline CDR1 SGHRS, CDR2 YFSETQ. Here the CDR3 DNA reads TGCGCCAGCAGCTTACAAGAGCAAGAGACCCAGTACTTC. Protein sequence: CASSLQEQETQYF.

The rearrangement uses TRBV9 and TRBJ2-1; 8 nucleotides align to TRBD1. V shed 0 bases and J 2 bases; nucleotides not matched to a gene: 4. Germline V gene sequence: CDR1 SGDLS, CDR2 YYNGEE. The CDR3 totals 16 residues. The CDR3 DNA is TGTGCCAGCAGCGTAGCCTGGACAGGGACCTACAATGAGCAGTTCTTC. Protein product: CASSVAWTGTYNEQFF.

This rearrangement joins TRBV24-1 to TRBJ2-1; D remains ambiguous. The V end was cut by 9 bases, the J end by 0 bases, with 5 bases between. The CDR3 spans 12 residues. CDR1 and CDR2 from the germline V gene are KGHDR and SFDVKD. This chain's CDR3 is CATESSYNEQFF. The CDR3 region has the DNA TGTGCCACCGAGAGCTCCTACAATGAGCAGTTCTTC.

The V call is TRBV4-2, the J call TRBJ2-2, with a tentative D call TRBD1 (5 bases). CDR1 is LGHNA, CDR2 YNFKEQ, per germline. V was clipped by 4 bases and J by 7 bases, with 19 bases between them. The CDR3 runs 16 residues. As DNA, the CDR3 is TGTGCCAGCAGCCCAACAGGATTAGGGGAAGGCGGGGAGCTGTTTTTT. Encoded protein: CASSPTGLGEGGELFF.

This rearrangement joins TRBV28 to TRBJ2-7; TRBD1 agrees at 8 bases. The germline gives CDR1 MDHEN, CDR2 SYDVKM. Trimming removed 6 bases from V and 2 bases from J; junction bases left unmatched: 12. The CDR3 sequence is 16 residues long. The chain's CDR3 is CASSPSQGAGTYEQYF. In nucleotides, the CDR3 is TGTGCCAGCAGCCCATCTCAGGGGGCCGGTACCTACGAGCAGTACTTC.